This TCR beta chain was captured by sequencing in a study of T cell changes during pregnancy in multiple sclerosis. Losses at the gene ends were 1 base for V and 6 bases for J; bases not matched to a gene: 8. Germline CDR1 reads SGHTA; CDR2 reads FQGNSA. This CDR3 contains 16 residues. Clones were sequenced by immunoSEQ multiplex PCR, and TCRdb holds only the in-frame ones, with some missing. The sample shows some 47,000 clones, approximately 90% of them seen only once. This chain uses TRBV7-2 with TRBJ2-7; TRBD1 aligns across 11 bases. The sample here was CD8+ T cells from peripheral blood mononuclear cells, taken in the second trimester of pregnancy. The TCR sequence derives from a female donor with multiple sclerosis, enrolled in a pregnancy study. CDR3 sequence (DNA): TGTGCCAGCAGCTTAGGCCCCGGGACAGGGGGGTTCGAGCAGTACTTC. Its protein product is CASSLGPGTGGFEQYF.